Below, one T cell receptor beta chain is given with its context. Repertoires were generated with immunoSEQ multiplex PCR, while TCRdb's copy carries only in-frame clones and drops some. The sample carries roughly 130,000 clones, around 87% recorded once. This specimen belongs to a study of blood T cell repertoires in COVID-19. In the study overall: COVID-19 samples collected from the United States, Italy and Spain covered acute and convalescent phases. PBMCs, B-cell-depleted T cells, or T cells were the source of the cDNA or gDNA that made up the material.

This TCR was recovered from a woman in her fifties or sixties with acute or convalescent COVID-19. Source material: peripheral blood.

CDR3 protein: CATWDRVGTEAFF. DNA for the CDR3: TGTGCCACGTGGGACAGGGTCGGCACTGAAGCTTTCTTT. The chain employs TRBV19 and TRBJ1-1; 9 bases match TRBD1. This CDR3 is 13 amino acids long. CDR1 and CDR2 (germline): LNHDA, SQIVND (reference sequence). Trimming took 10 bases from V and 4 from J; bases not matched to a gene: 7.